This T cell receptor beta chain was recovered during a study of stem cell transplantation in POMP-related autoinflammatory disease. Broader study findings: Unique TRB V-J gene pairings were limited in number in patients with PRAID.

Per germline, CDR1 SGHAT and CDR2 FQNNGV. The CDR3 spans 17 residues. The J segment lost 0 bases and the V segment lost 5 bases, leaving 11 bases of the junction unmatched. Profiling relied on immunoSEQ multiplex PCR, and the TCRdb table lists in-frame clones only, not all of them. The sample has roughly 70,000 clones, more than 75% seen once. Note on this clone: Its specificity is not known.

V is TRBV11-2 and J is TRBJ2-7, with 9 positions matching TRBD2. The sequencing here drew on CD4+ T cells from PBMCs, taken after stem cell transplantation. The receptor comes from a human patient with POMP-related autoinflammation and immune dysregulation (PRAID). The graft donor may have contributed some T cells. This CDR3 is CASSPGTLAGISYEQYF. CDR3 DNA sequence: TGTGCCAGCAGCCCGGGCACTCTAGCGGGGATCTCCTACGAGCAGTACTTC.